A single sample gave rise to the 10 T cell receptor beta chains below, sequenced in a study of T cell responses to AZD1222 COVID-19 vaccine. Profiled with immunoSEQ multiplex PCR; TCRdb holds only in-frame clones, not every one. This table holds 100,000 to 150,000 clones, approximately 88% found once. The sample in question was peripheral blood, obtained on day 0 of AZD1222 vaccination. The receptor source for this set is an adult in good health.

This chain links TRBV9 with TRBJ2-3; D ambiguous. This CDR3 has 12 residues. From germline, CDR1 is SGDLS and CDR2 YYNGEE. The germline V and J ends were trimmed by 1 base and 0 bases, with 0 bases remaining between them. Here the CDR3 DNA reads TGTGCCAGCAGCGTAAGCACAGATACGCAGTATTTT. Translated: CASSVSTDTQYF.

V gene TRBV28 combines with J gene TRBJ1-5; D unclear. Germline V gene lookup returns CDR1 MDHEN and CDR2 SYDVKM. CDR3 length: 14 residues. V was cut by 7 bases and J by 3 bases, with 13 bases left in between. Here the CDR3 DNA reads TGTGCCAGCACTCTATCGGGCTCCAATCAGCCCCAGCATTTT. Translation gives CASTLSGSNQPQHF.

This chain's CDR3 is CASRSPGQGTEAFF. The CDR3 region has the DNA TGTGCCAGCAGGTCACCGGGACAGGGTACTGAAGCTTTCTTT. The rearrangement links TRBV28 to TRBJ1-1, with TRBD1 matching 9 bases. The CDR3 runs 14 residues. V gave up 6 bases and J gave up 5 bases; unmatched junction bases: 7. CDR1 MDHEN and CDR2 SYDVKM come from the germline V gene.

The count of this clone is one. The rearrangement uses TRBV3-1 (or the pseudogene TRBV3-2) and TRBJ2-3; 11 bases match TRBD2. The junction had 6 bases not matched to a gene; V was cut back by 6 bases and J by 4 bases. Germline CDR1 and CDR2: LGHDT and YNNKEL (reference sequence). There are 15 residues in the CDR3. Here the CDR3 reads CASSSTSGTADTQYF. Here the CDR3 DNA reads TGTGCCAGCAGTTCGACTAGCGGGACCGCAGATACGCAGTATTTT.

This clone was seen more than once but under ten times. CDR3 region: CASSPLGGSSGELFF. CDR3 coding DNA: TGTGCCAGCTCCCCTCTGGGGGGCTCGTCCGGGGAGCTGTTTTTT. The chain links TRBV18 to TRBJ2-2, with D perhaps TRBD1 or TRBD2 (6 bases each). Trimming left V 6 bases short and J 6 bases short, with 17 bases between. This CDR3 spans 15 amino acids. Germline V lookup: CDR1 KGHSH, CDR2 LQKENI.

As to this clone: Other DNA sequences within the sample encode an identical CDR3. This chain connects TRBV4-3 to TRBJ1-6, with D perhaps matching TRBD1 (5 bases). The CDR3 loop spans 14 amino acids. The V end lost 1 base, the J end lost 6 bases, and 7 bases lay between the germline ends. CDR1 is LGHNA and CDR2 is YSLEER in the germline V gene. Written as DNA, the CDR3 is TGCGCCAGCAGCCAAGGGCAGGGTAATTCACCCCTCCACTTT. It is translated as CASSQGQGNSPLHF.

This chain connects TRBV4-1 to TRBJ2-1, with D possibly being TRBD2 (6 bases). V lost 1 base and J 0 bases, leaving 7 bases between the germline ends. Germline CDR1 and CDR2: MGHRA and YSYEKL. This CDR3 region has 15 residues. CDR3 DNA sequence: TGCGCCAGCAGCCAAGTGCGGGACTCCTACAATGAGCAGTTCTTC. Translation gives CASSQVRDSYNEQFF.

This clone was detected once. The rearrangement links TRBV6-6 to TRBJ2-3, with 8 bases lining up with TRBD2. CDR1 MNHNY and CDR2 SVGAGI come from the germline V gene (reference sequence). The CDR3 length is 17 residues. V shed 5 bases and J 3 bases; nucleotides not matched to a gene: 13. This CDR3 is CASSRQGAGESTDTQYF. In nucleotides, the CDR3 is TGTGCCAGCAGTCGTCAAGGAGCGGGGGAGAGTACAGATACGCAGTATTTT.

Written as DNA, the CDR3 is TGTGCCACCAGGAGGGACGGGATTAGCACAGATACGCAGTATTTT. Residues: CATRRDGISTDTQYF. The chain couples TRBV15 to TRBJ2-3; the D gene could be TRBD1 or TRBD2 (5 bases each). Germline V gives CDR1 LNHNV, CDR2 YYDKDF (reference sequence). Between the trimmed V and J ends, which lost 6 bases and 0 bases, there was a span of 13 bases. This CDR3 is 15 amino acids long.

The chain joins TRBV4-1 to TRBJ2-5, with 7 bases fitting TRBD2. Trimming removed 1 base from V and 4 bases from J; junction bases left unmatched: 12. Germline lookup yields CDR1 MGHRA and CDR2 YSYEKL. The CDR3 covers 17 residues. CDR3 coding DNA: TGCGCCAGCAGCCAAGCCCCGGGACTAACAACATCAGAGACCCAGTACTTC. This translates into CASSQAPGLTTSETQYF.